A single sample gave rise to the 9 T cell receptor beta chains below, sequenced in a study of shared clonotypes between healthy human individuals. Measured with immunoSEQ multiplex PCR; TCRdb has only the in-frame clones, and not every one. This sample carries over 800,000 clones, almost 95% of them seen once, and the ten largest clones take approximately 25%. CD45RO negativity and positive selection for CCR7 defined naive CD8 cells, a population that excluded terminally differentiated effector memory CD45RA+ cells. Sequencing was done on a sample of naive CD8+ T cells sorted from blood. The source is a man younger than 40 in good health.

CDR3 nucleotides: TGCAGCGTTGAAGAAAGCGCCCAAACAGGCCTCTCTGGCTACACCTTC. It yields the protein CSVEESAQTGLSGYTF. V is TRBV29-1 and J is TRBJ1-2; a weak D match, TRBD1 (5 bases). The V gene lost 0 bases and the J gene lost 7 bases, with 21 bases spanning the gap. This CDR3 is built from 16 residues. Germline V gives CDR1 SQVTM, CDR2 ANQGSEA. Full variable domain (rest looked up from reference TRBV29-1 and TRBJ1-2): SAVISQKPSRDICQRGTSLTIQCQVDSQVTMMFWYRQQPGQSLTLIATANQGSEATYESGFVIDKFPISRPNLTFSTLTVSNMSPEDSSIYLCSVEESAQTGLSGYTFGSGTRLTVV.

This sequence joins TRBV7-9 and TRBJ2-5; D is unclear. Looked up from germline, CDR1 is SEHNR and CDR2 is FQNEAQ (reference sequence). The V end was cut by 8 bases, the J end by 4 bases, with 11 bases between. CDR3 length: 12 residues. This CDR3 reads CASHDPPETQYF. CDR3 coding DNA: TGTGCCAGCCACGATCCCCCAGAGACCCAGTACTTC.

This clone was recorded once. The J gene is TRBJ2-7, the V gene TRBV5-1; the D is unclear. The CDR3 has 15 residues. Trimming stripped 0 bases from V and 2 bases from J, with 12 bases between. Looked up from germline, CDR1 is SGHRS and CDR2 is YFSETQ. The CDR3 reads CASSLEGTVTYEQYF. In nucleotides, the CDR3 is TGCGCCAGCAGCTTGGAGGGAACTGTCACCTACGAGCAGTACTTC.

V and J are TRBV13 and TRBJ2-4; TRBD1 matches 7 bases. V shed 5 bases, J shed 0 bases, and the junction held 7 bases outside the gene matches. Germline CDR1 is PRHDT and CDR2 is FYEKMQ (reference sequence). The CDR3 contains 16 residues. This CDR3 reads CASSQGTALAKNIQYF. CDR3 bases: TGTGCCAGCAGCCAAGGGACAGCGCTAGCCAAAAACATTCAGTACTTC. Full variable domain (rest looked up from reference TRBV13 and TRBJ2-4): AAGVIQSPRHLIKEKRETATLKCYPIPRHDTVYWYQQGPGQDPQFLISFYEKMQSDKGSIPDRFSAQQFSDYHSELNMSSLELGDSALYFCASSQGTALAKNIQYFGAGTRLSVL.

DNA of the CDR3: TGCGCCAGCAGCTTGGCCGGAGAAGGGAGGGAAAAACTGTTTTTT. Encoded protein: CASSLAGEGREKLFF. J is TRBJ1-4 and V is TRBV5-1; no firm D call. V shed 0 bases and J shed 8 bases, with 14 bases lying between them. The germline CDR1 and CDR2 sequences are SGHRS and YFSETQ. The CDR3 is 15 amino acids.

The chain combines TRBV27 with TRBJ2-1, with D possibly being TRBD2 (6 bases). This CDR3 is built from 13 residues. Trimming removed 5 bases from V and 13 bases from J, with 18 bases in between. Germline CDR1 reads MNHEY; CDR2 reads SMNVEV (reference sequence). The chain's CDR3 is CASSPAGRDQQFF. In DNA, the CDR3 is TGTGCCAGCAGTCCGGCGGGGCGCGACCAACAGTTCTTC.

This clone was counted a single time. The V gene is TRBV7-9, the J gene TRBJ1-1; possibly TRBD1 for D (5 bases). V lost 0 bases, J lost 0 bases, and 11 bases lay in between. CDR1 is SEHNR and CDR2 is FQNEAQ in the germline V gene (reference sequence). CDR3 length equals 16 residues. CDR3 residues: CASSLAGEGVNTEAFF. CDR3 nucleotide sequence: TGTGCCAGCAGCTTAGCAGGGGAAGGAGTGAACACTGAAGCTTTCTTT. Combining the CDR3 with reference TRBV7-9 and TRBJ1-1 gives the whole variable domain DTGVSQNPRHKITKRGQNVTFRCDPISEHNRLYWYRQTLGQGPEFLTYFQNEAQLEKSRLLSDRFSAERPKGSFSTLEIQRTEQGDSAMYLCASSLAGEGVNTEAFFGQGTRLTVV.

The chain uses TRBV6-1 and TRBJ2-1; D remains unclear. Trimming pared 6 bases from V and 4 bases from J, leaving 13 bases between. CDR1 is MNHNS and CDR2 is SASEGT in the germline V gene. The CDR3 runs 14 residues. CDR3 sequence: CASRRVSLYNEQFF. The CDR3 nucleotides are TGTGCCAGCAGAAGGGTCTCCCTTTACAATGAGCAGTTCTTC.

This clone has only one observation. The chain joins TRBV28 to TRBJ2-7, with 14 bases identical to TRBD2. Unmatched junction bases numbered 6, after V lost 6 bases and J lost 2 bases. The germline gives CDR1 MDHEN, CDR2 SYDVKM. The CDR3 consists of 16 residues. The chain's CDR3 is CASSRGLAGDTYEQYF. CDR3 in DNA: TGTGCCAGCAGCCGGGGACTAGCGGGAGACACCTACGAGCAGTACTTC.